The source of this T cell receptor beta chain is a study of a mutant IDH1 vaccine in newly diagnosed glioma (dated by TCRdb to the early 2020s). Study-level background: Eight vaccinations were administered to patients in weeks 1, 3, 5, 7, 11, 15, 19 and 23, corresponding to visits V03 through V10. Vaccination began 4-6 weeks after radiotherapy alone, or alongside temozolomide cycles in the chemotherapy-containing groups. Longitudinal TCRB deep sequencing was done for some 26 treated patients, wherever samples were available for exploratory analyses. Before enrollment, most patients had been given radiochemotherapy with temozolomide as standard therapy, while the rest had received either radiotherapy alone or temozolomide alone. Of the approximately 33 patients who were treated, 62.5% were male and 37.5% were female, and the mean age was around 40 years. Peripheral blood was drawn at six visits: V03 (baseline), V05, V07, V10, V12 and V13. The paper's findings and limits, for the study overall: No apparent relationship was observed between pseudoprogression and alterations in the top peripheral T cell clonotypes detected by TCRB sequencing. Availability determined which PBMC samples were chosen for TCRB deep sequencing. Vaccine-induced immune responses across multiple MHC alleles were detected in 90% to 95% of patients. According to the authors, sample limitations meant that analyses of patient blood samples could not be reproduced.

A word on this clone: Its specific antigen is unknown. The input lacks base qualities; no much larger clone sits a single base away.

The library was prepared using the immunoSEQ multiplex PCR assay. Following the manufacturer's protocol, the hsTCRB Kit was used to amplify rearranged TCR beta chain sequences. Sequencing of TCRB libraries was carried out on an Illumina MiSeq. Processing in the source paper ran as follows. The kit vendor's proprietary platform handled demultiplexing, trimming and gene mapping. TCRdb mirrors the immuneACCESS table, restricted to in-frame sequences. Some clones are absent from its copies; in checked studies, under half trace to an unresolved V gene, and the reason for the others is unknown. V, J and clone size are those of that table, while D and trimming were read from the DNA. The sample table holds tens of thousands of clones, of which 80% to 90% were seen once. The ten biggest clones cover approximately 1.5% of the sample. Germline trimming: 7 bases from V, 6 bases from J; junction bases outside gene matches: 8. The germline V gene gives CDR1 as MNHNS and CDR2 as SASEGT. The CDR3 runs 13 residues from the cysteine to the phenylalanine. Just the 39-base CDR3 DNA is kept, in frame starting at base 1.

Read against the paper, the sample's time point label means: week 5, during vaccination. Each vaccine dose was 300 ug of a 20-mer mutant IDH1 peptide in Montanide, given subcutaneously with topical imiquimod. All donors had newly diagnosed IDH1-mutant astrocytomas of WHO grade 3 or 4 that showed loss of nuclear ATRX. The samples were drawn from NOA16, a multicentre, single-arm, open-label phase I trial in Germany that tested a mutant IDH1 peptide vaccine in humans for the first time. Genomic DNA for TCRB sequencing was extracted from EDTA blood using the DNeasy Blood and Tissue Kit. The V gene is TRBV6-1 and the J gene is TRBJ2-5; TRBD2 fits 7 bases in the junction. The sequence was obtained from a man between 35 and 55 years old with glioma. The specimen was PBMCs, collected from a glioma patient whose treatment included an IDH1 peptide vaccine. The CDR3 region has the sequence CASTLGEGKTQYF. Here is the DNA: TGTGCCAGCACCTTGGGGGAGGGGAAGACCCAGTACTTC.